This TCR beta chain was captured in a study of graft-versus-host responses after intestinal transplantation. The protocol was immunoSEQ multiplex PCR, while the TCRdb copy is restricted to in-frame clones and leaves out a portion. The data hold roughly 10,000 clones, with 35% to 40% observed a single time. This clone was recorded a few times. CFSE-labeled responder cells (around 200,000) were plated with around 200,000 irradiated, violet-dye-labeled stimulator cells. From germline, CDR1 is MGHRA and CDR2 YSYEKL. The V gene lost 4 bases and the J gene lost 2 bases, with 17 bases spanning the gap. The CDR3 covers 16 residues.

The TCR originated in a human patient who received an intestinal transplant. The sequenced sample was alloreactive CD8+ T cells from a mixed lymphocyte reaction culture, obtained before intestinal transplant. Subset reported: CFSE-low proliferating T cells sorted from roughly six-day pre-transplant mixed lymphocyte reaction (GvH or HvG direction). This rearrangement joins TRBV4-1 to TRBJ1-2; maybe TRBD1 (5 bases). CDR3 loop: CASSRFGQRLNYGYTF. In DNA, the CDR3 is TGCGCCAGCAGCCGGTTTGGACAACGCTTGAACTATGGCTACACCTTC.